These T cell receptor beta chains were read from a single sample in a study of blood T cell repertoires in COVID-19. Sequenced by immunoSEQ multiplex PCR; TCRdb stores in-frame clones only, minus some. Of hundreds of thousands of clones in the sample, over 70% were seen once. Sequencing used peripheral blood. The receptors shown here come from a woman older than 75 with acute or convalescent COVID-19. The CDR3 runs from the conserved cysteine through the conserved F or W. Each record gives: D gene, J gene, clone size, CDR3 length, V gene, CDR3 protein, CDR3 DNA. A D gene is named only where the DNA matches it firmly. Expanded clones are given a class, and other clones once, few, many or no size at all.

d_call: TRBD1; j_call: TRBJ1-6; clone_size: NA; cdr3_length: 18; v_call: TRBV7-8; cdr3_aa: CASSSRDRAPGRNSPLHF; cdr3_nt: TGTGCCAGCAGCTCCCGGGACAGGGCCCCTGGGAGGAATTCACCCCTCCACTTT
d_call: TRBD2; j_call: TRBJ2-1; clone_size: NA; cdr3_length: 15; v_call: TRBV18; cdr3_aa: CASSPPGLARNEQFF; cdr3_nt: TGTGCCAGCTCACCGCCGGGACTAGCAAGGAATGAGCAGTTCTTC
d_call: NA; j_call: TRBJ2-2; clone_size: NA; cdr3_length: 13; v_call: TRBV5-4; cdr3_aa: CASSFFGAGELFF; cdr3_nt: TGTGCCAGCAGCTTTTTCGGTGCCGGGGAGCTGTTTTTT
d_call: NA; j_call: TRBJ2-2; clone_size: NA; cdr3_length: 17; v_call: TRBV7-2; cdr3_aa: CASSPPSSFASTGELFF; cdr3_nt: TGTGCCAGCAGCCCCCCAAGTTCTTTCGCGAGCACCGGGGAGCTGTTTTTT
d_call: TRBD2; j_call: TRBJ2-3; clone_size: NA; cdr3_length: 17; v_call: TRBV6-4; cdr3_aa: CASSDHPGLAVADTQYF; cdr3_nt: TGTGCCAGCAGTGACCACCCGGGACTAGCGGTCGCAGATACGCAGTATTTT
d_call: TRBD1; j_call: TRBJ2-3; clone_size: NA; cdr3_length: 13; v_call: TRBV9; cdr3_aa: CASSRQGSDTQYF; cdr3_nt: TGTGCCAGCAGCAGACAGGGGTCAGATACGCAGTATTTT
d_call: NA; j_call: TRBJ2-7; clone_size: NA; cdr3_length: 14; v_call: TRBV14; cdr3_aa: CASSHLGTRYEQYF; cdr3_nt: TGTGCCAGCAGCCATCTAGGTACTCGGTACGAGCAGTACTTC
d_call: NA; j_call: TRBJ1-4; clone_size: NA; cdr3_length: 15; v_call: TRBV7-9; cdr3_aa: CASSLDRVANEKLFF; cdr3_nt: TGTGCCAGCAGCTTAGACAGGGTGGCTAATGAAAAACTGTTTTTT
d_call: TRBD1; j_call: TRBJ1-2; clone_size: NA; cdr3_length: 15; v_call: TRBV3-1/TRBV3-2; cdr3_aa: CASSSASGQFYGYTF; cdr3_nt: TGTGCCAGCAGCTCAGCCTCGGGACAGTTCTATGGCTACACCTTC
d_call: TRBD1; j_call: TRBJ1-6; clone_size: NA; cdr3_length: 15; v_call: TRBV18; cdr3_aa: CASSPTGVGNSPLHF; cdr3_nt: TGTGCCAGCTCGCCCACAGGGGTGGGTAATTCACCCCTCCACTTT
d_call: NA; j_call: TRBJ1-2; clone_size: NA; cdr3_length: 14; v_call: TRBV19; cdr3_aa: CASSMGISSYGYTF; cdr3_nt: TGTGCCAGTAGTATGGGCATTTCCAGCTATGGCTACACCTTC
d_call: NA; j_call: TRBJ2-5; clone_size: NA; cdr3_length: 13; v_call: TRBV7-9; cdr3_aa: CASSLGLLETQYF; cdr3_nt: TGTGCCAGCAGCTTGGGACTCTTGGAGACCCAGTACTTC
d_call: TRBD2; j_call: TRBJ2-3; clone_size: NA; cdr3_length: 16; v_call: TRBV12-5; cdr3_aa: CASGLVRLAFTDTQYF; cdr3_nt: TGTGCTAGTGGTTTGGTAAGACTAGCCTTCACAGATACGCAGTATTTT
d_call: NA; j_call: TRBJ2-7; clone_size: NA; cdr3_length: 15; v_call: TRBV14; cdr3_aa: CASSPLDTSYNEQYF; cdr3_nt: TGTGCCAGCAGCCCCTTGGACACAAGCTATAACGAGCAGTACTTC
d_call: NA; j_call: TRBJ1-1; clone_size: NA; cdr3_length: 12; v_call: TRBV3-1/TRBV3-2; cdr3_aa: CASSREGRGAFF; cdr3_nt: TGTGCCAGCAGCCGTGAGGGAAGAGGAGCTTTCTTT
d_call: TRBD2; j_call: TRBJ2-1; clone_size: NA; cdr3_length: 19; v_call: TRBV10-1; cdr3_aa: CASSVRLAGGGRMGNEQFF; cdr3_nt: TGCGCCAGCAGTGTCCGACTAGCGGGAGGGGGAAGGATGGGGAATGAGCAGTTCTTC
d_call: NA; j_call: TRBJ1-1; clone_size: NA; cdr3_length: 14; v_call: TRBV12-5; cdr3_aa: CASGLGRGIVEAFF; cdr3_nt: TGTGCTAGTGGTTTGGGTAGGGGGATCGTTGAAGCTTTCTTT
d_call: TRBD1; j_call: TRBJ1-4; clone_size: NA; cdr3_length: 14; v_call: TRBV6-5; cdr3_aa: CASRNRGQVEKLFF; cdr3_nt: TGTGCCAGCAGGAACAGGGGGCAGGTTGAAAAACTGTTTTTT
d_call: TRBD1; j_call: TRBJ1-1; clone_size: NA; cdr3_length: 15; v_call: TRBV6-4; cdr3_aa: CASSAGQGRGTEAFF; cdr3_nt: TGTGCCAGCAGTGCCGGACAGGGGAGGGGCACTGAAGCTTTCTTT
d_call: NA; j_call: TRBJ1-4; clone_size: once; cdr3_length: 14; v_call: TRBV2; cdr3_aa: CASAEQVTNEKLFF; cdr3_nt: TGTGCCAGCGCTGAACAGGTTACTAATGAAAAACTGTTTTTT
d_call: TRBD2; j_call: TRBJ2-1; clone_size: few; cdr3_length: 13; v_call: TRBV19; cdr3_aa: CASTMGGTNEQFF; cdr3_nt: TGTGCCAGTACCATGGGAGGGACGAATGAGCAGTTCTTC
d_call: NA; j_call: TRBJ1-1; clone_size: NA; cdr3_length: 13; v_call: TRBV14; cdr3_aa: CASSQRINTEAFF; cdr3_nt: TGTGCCAGCAGCCAGCGAATTAACACTGAAGCTTTCTTT
d_call: TRBD2; j_call: TRBJ2-3; clone_size: few; cdr3_length: 15; v_call: TRBV6-5; cdr3_aa: CASSRTSGGYDTQYF; cdr3_nt: TGTGCCAGCAGTCGGACTAGCGGGGGCTACGATACGCAGTATTTT
d_call: TRBD1; j_call: TRBJ2-2; clone_size: once; cdr3_length: 14; v_call: TRBV29-1; cdr3_aa: CSVDLQGVAGELFF; cdr3_nt: TGCAGCGTTGATCTTCAGGGGGTTGCCGGGGAGCTGTTTTTT
d_call: TRBD2; j_call: TRBJ2-1; clone_size: NA; cdr3_length: 16; v_call: TRBV19; cdr3_aa: CASSIPGLAGNNEQFF; cdr3_nt: TGTGCCAGTAGTATACCCGGACTAGCGGGGAACAATGAGCAGTTCTTC
d_call: NA; j_call: TRBJ1-5; clone_size: NA; cdr3_length: 16; v_call: TRBV6-1; cdr3_aa: CASSKALGGNNQPQHF; cdr3_nt: TGTGCCAGCAGTAAAGCCCTGGGGGGGAACAATCAGCCCCAGCATTTT
d_call: NA; j_call: TRBJ1-5; clone_size: once; cdr3_length: 15; v_call: TRBV3-1/TRBV3-2; cdr3_aa: CASSQDRGGNQPQHF; cdr3_nt: TGTGCCAGCAGCCAAGACAGGGGTGGCAATCAGCCCCAGCATTTT
d_call: TRBD2; j_call: TRBJ2-2; clone_size: NA; cdr3_length: 15; v_call: TRBV7-8; cdr3_aa: CASSLVVTSGGELFF; cdr3_nt: TGTGCCAGCAGCTTAGTAGTCACTAGCGGCGGGGAGCTGTTTTTT
d_call: TRBD1; j_call: TRBJ1-1; clone_size: NA; cdr3_length: 14; v_call: TRBV7-8; cdr3_aa: CASSKTGTGSIAFF; cdr3_nt: TGTGCCAGCAGCAAAACGGGGACAGGGTCGATAGCTTTCTTT
d_call: NA; j_call: TRBJ1-6; clone_size: NA; cdr3_length: 14; v_call: TRBV10-2; cdr3_aa: CASRAETENSPLHF; cdr3_nt: TGCGCCAGCAGGGCCGAGACAGAGAATTCACCCCTCCACTTT
d_call: TRBD2; j_call: TRBJ2-2; clone_size: NA; cdr3_length: 17; v_call: TRBV6-6; cdr3_aa: CASSRRTSGANTGELFF; cdr3_nt: TGTGCCAGCAGTCGCCGGACTAGCGGGGCGAACACCGGGGAGCTGTTTTTT
d_call: NA; j_call: TRBJ2-2; clone_size: NA; cdr3_length: 13; v_call: TRBV15; cdr3_aa: CATSRDGTGELFF; cdr3_nt: TGTGCCACCAGCAGAGACGGTACCGGGGAGCTGTTTTTT
d_call: TRBD2; j_call: TRBJ2-7; clone_size: NA; cdr3_length: 14; v_call: TRBV27; cdr3_aa: CASSLTSGDYEQYF; cdr3_nt: TGTGCCAGCAGCCTCACTAGCGGTGACTACGAGCAGTACTTC
d_call: TRBD2; j_call: TRBJ2-3; clone_size: NA; cdr3_length: 14; v_call: TRBV19; cdr3_aa: CASSIRTSSDTQYF; cdr3_nt: TGTGCCAGTAGTATCCGGACTAGTTCAGATACGCAGTATTTT
d_call: NA; j_call: TRBJ1-2; clone_size: few; cdr3_length: 15; v_call: TRBV6-5; cdr3_aa: CATISLGGDNYGYTF; cdr3_nt: TGTGCCACCATTTCCTTGGGGGGAGATAACTATGGCTACACCTTC
d_call: NA; j_call: TRBJ2-7; clone_size: NA; cdr3_length: 12; v_call: TRBV29-1; cdr3_aa: CSVEQLPGEQYF; cdr3_nt: TGCAGCGTTGAACAGCTACCAGGCGAGCAGTACTTC
d_call: TRBD2; j_call: TRBJ2-7; clone_size: once; cdr3_length: 13; v_call: TRBV10-2; cdr3_aa: CASSVGGGYEQYF; cdr3_nt: TGCGCCAGCAGTGTCGGCGGGGGCTACGAGCAGTACTTC
d_call: NA; j_call: TRBJ1-1; clone_size: NA; cdr3_length: 10; v_call: TRBV6-5; cdr3_aa: CASGSSSAFF; cdr3_nt: TGTGCCAGCGGCTCTAGCTCCGCTTTCTTT
d_call: NA; j_call: TRBJ2-2; clone_size: once; cdr3_length: 17; v_call: TRBV30; cdr3_aa: CAWSPIRPGTATGELFF; cdr3_nt: TGTGCCTGGAGTCCGATACGCCCCGGAACAGCCACCGGGGAGCTGTTTTTT